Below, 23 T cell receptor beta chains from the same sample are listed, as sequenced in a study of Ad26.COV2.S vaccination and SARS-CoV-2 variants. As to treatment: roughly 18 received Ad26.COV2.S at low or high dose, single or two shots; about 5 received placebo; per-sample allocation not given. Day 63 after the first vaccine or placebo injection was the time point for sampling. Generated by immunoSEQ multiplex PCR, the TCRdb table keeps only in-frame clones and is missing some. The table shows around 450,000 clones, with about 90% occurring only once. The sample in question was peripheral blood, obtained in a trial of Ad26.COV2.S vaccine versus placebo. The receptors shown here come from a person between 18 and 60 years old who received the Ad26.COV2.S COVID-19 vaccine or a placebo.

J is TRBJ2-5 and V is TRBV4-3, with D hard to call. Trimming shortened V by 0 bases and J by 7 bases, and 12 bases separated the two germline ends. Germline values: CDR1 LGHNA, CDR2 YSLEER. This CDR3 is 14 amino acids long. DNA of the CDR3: TGCGCCAGCAGCCAAGATACGAGACGCGGGACCCAGTACTTC. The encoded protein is CASSQDTRRGTQYF.

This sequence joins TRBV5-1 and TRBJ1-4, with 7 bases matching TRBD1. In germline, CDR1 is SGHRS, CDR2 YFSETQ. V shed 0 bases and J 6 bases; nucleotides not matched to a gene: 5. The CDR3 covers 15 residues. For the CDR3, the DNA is TGCGCCAGCAGCTTGGCCGGGACAGCTCATGAAAAACTGTTTTTT. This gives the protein CASSLAGTAHEKLFF.

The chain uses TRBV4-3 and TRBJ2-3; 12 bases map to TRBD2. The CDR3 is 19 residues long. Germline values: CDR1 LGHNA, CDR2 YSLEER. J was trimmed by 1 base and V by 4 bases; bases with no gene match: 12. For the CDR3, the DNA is TGCGCCAGCAGCCCCAGCGGGACTAGCGGGCCGGGGGGCACAGATACGCAGTATTTT. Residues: CASSPSGTSGPGGTDTQYF.

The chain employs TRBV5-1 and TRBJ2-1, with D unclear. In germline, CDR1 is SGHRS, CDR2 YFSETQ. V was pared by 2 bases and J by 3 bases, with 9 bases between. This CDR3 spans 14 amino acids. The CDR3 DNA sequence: TGCGCCAGCAGCTTACTCTCGGACTACAATGAGCAGTTCTTC. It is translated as CASSLLSDYNEQFF.

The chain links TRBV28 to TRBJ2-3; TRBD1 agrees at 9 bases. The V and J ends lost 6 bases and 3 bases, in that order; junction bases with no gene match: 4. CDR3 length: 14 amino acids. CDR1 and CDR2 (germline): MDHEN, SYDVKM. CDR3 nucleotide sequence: TGTGCCAGCAGCTTTGACAGGGGGACAGATACGCAGTATTTT. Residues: CASSFDRGTDTQYF.

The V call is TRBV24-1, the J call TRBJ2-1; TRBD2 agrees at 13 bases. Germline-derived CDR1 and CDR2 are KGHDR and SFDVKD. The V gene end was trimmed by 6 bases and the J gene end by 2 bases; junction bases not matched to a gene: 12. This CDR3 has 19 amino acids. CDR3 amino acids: CATSSREGTSGTTYNEQFF. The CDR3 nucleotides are TGTGCCACCAGTTCCCGAGAGGGGACTAGCGGGACCACCTACAATGAGCAGTTCTTC.

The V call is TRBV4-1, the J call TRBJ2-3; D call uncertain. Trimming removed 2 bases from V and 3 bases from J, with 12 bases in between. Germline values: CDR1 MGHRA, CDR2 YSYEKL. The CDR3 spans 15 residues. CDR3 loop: CASSQRQVGTDTQYF. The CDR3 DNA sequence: TGCGCCAGCAGCCAACGCCAAGTGGGGACAGATACGCAGTATTTT.

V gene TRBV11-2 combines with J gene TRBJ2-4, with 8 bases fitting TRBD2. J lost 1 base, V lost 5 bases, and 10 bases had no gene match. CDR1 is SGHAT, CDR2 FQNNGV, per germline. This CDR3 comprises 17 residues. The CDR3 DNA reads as TGTGCCAGCAGCCCTGTCGGGGGGGCAGGGGCCAAAAACATTCAGTACTTC. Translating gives CASSPVGGAGAKNIQYF.

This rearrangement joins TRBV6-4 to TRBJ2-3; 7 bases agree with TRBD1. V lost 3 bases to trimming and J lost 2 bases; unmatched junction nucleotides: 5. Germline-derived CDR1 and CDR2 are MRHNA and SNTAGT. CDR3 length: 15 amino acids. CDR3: CASSEGRGYTDTQYF. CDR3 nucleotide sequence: TGTGCCAGCAGTGAGGGCAGGGGGTACACAGATACGCAGTATTTT.

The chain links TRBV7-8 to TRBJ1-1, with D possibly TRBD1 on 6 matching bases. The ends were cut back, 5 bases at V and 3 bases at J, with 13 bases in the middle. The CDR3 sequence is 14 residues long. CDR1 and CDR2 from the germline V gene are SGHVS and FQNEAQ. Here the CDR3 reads CASSRDIKDTEAFF. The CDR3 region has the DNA TGTGCCAGCAGCCGGGACATAAAAGACACTGAAGCTTTCTTT. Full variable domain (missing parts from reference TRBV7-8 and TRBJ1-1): GAGVSQSPRYKVAKRGQDVALRCDPISGHVSLFWYQQALGQGPEFLTYFQNEAQLDKSGLPSDRFFAERPEGSVSTLKIQRTQQEDSAVYLCASSRDIKDTEAFFGQGTRLTVV.

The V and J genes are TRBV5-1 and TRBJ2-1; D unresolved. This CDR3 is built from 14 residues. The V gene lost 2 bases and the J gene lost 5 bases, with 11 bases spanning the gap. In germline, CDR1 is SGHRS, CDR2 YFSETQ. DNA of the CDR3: TGCGCCAGCAGCTTTCCGCGACCCGACAATGAGCAGTTCTTC. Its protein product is CASSFPRPDNEQFF.

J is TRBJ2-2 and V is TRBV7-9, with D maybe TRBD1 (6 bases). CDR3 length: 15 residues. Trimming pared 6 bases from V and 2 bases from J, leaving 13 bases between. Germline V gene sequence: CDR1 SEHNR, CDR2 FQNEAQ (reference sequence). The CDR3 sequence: CASSPRGTNTGELFF. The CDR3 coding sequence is TGTGCCAGCAGTCCTAGGGGGACAAACACCGGGGAGCTGTTTTTT. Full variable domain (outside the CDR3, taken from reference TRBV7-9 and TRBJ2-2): DTGVSQNPRHKITKRGQNVTFRCDPISEHNRLYWYRQTLGQGPEFLTYFQNEAQLEKSRLLSDRFSAERPKGSFSTLEIQRTEQGDSAMYLCASSPRGTNTGELFFGEGSRLTVL.

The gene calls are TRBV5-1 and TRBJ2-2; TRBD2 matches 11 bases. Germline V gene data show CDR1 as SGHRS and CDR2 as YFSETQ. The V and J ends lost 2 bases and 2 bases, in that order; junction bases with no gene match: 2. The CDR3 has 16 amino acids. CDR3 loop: CASSFGTSGNTGELFF. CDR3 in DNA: TGCGCCAGCAGCTTCGGGACTAGCGGAAACACCGGGGAGCTGTTTTTT.

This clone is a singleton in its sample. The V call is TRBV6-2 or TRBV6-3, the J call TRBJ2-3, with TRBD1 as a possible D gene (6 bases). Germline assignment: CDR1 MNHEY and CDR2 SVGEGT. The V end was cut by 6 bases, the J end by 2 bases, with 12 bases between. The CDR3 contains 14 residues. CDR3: CASRYRELTDTQYF. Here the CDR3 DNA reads TGTGCCAGCAGATACAGGGAACTCACAGATACGCAGTATTTT.

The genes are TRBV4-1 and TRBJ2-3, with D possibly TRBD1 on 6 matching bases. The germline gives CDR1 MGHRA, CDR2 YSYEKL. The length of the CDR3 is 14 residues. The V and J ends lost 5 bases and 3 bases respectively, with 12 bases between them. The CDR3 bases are TGCGCCAGCAGCAAACAGGGTGTGACAGATACGCAGTATTTT. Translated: CASSKQGVTDTQYF.

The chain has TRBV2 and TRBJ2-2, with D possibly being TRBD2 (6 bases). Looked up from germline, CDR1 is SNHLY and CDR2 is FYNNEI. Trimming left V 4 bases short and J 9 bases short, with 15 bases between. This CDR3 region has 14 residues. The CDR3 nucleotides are TGTGCCAGCAGTGTAGAAGGGGAGGACTGGGAGCTGTTTTTT. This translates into CASSVEGEDWELFF.

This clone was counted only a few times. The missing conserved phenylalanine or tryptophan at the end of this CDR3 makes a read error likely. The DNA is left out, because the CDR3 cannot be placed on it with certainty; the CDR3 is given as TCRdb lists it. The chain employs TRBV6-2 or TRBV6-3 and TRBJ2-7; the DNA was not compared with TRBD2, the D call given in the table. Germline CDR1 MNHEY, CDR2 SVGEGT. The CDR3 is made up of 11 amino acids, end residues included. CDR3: CASSSGTSLSL.

CDR3 nucleotides: TGTGCCAGCAGCCTTACCGCAGCGGGAGCTCAAGAGACCCAGTACTTC. It is translated as CASSLTAAGAQETQYF. The rearrangement links TRBV11-2 to TRBJ2-5; TRBD2 matches at 8 bases. Germline trimming cut 5 bases from V and 2 bases from J; bases unmatched to any gene: 10. The CDR3 extends over 16 amino acids. The germline V gene encodes CDR1 SGHAT and CDR2 FQNNGV.

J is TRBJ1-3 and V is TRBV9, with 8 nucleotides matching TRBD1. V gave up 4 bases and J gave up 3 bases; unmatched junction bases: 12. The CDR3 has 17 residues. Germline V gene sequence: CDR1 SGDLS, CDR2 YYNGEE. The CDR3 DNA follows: TGTGCCAGCAGCCCCTACTCAGGGGGCGCGGTTGGAAACACCATATATTTT. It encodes CASSPYSGGAVGNTIYF.

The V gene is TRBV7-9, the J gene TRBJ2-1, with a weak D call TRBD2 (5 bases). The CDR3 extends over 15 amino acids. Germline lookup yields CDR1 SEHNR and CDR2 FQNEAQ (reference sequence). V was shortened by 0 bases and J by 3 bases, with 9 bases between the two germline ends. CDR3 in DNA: TGTGCCAGCAGCTTAGCGGGAGTTTACTACAATGAGCAGTTCTTC. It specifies CASSLAGVYYNEQFF.

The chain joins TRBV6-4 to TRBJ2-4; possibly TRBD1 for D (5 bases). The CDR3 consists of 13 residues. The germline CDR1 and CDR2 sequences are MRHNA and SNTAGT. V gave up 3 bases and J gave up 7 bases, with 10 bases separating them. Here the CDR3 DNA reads TGTGCCAGCAGTGAGGGGCAGACCAACATTCAGTACTTC. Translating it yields CASSEGQTNIQYF.

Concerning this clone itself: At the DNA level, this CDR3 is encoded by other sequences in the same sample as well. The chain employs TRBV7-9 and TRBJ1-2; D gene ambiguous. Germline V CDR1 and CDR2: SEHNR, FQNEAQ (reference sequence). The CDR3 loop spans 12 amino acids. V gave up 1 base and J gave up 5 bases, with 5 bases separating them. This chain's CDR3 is CASSLDGYGYTF. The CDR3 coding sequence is TGTGCCAGCAGCTTAGATGGATATGGCTACACCTTC.

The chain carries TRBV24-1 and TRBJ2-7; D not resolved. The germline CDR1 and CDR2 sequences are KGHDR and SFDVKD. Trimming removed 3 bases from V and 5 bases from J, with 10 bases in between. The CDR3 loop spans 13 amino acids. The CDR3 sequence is CATSDSHTNEQYF. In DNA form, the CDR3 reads TGTGCCACCAGTGATAGCCACACGAACGAGCAGTACTTC.